This TCR beta chain was observed in a study of blood T cells in healthy people across ages. Study-level points and caveats: Per million T cells, TCR beta diversity dropped roughly linearly as age increased. Whereas aged donors had fewer naive CD4+ cells, long-lived donors had more of them and higher diversity.

Notes on this clonotype: Its antigen is undetermined.

The second PCR ran roughly 6 to 11 cycles with a sample-barcoded 5' primer and J-beta primers. In TCRdb, the 5' RACE reads were re-called with MiXCR into one record per CDR3 protein. The sample lists about 1.1 million distinct CDR3 sequences; roughly two fifths were seen once. Source material: blood. The sequence was collected from a man aged 18 to 30 in good health.

The CDR3 DNA reads as TGCGCCAGCAGTCAGCTGACAGTGAACTATGGCTACACCTTC. It is translated as CASSQLTVNYGYTF. The gene calls are TRBV5-1 and TRBJ1-2; maybe TRBD1 (5 bases). This CDR3 spans 14 amino acids. Germline CDR1 and CDR2: SGHRS and YFSETQ. V was cut by 5 bases and J by 2 bases, with 13 bases left in between.